These 9 T cell receptor beta chains came from one sample sequenced in a study of vaccination and CD4 T cells after COVID-19. Sequence data for DNA of cultured CD4+ T cells were generated by the Oncomine TCR Beta short-read assay. MiXCR was run by TCRdb on the PCR reads, yielding one entry per CDR3 protein. The sample comprises about 5,600 distinct CDR3 sequences, 45% to 60% of which are singletons, and approximately 32% rests with the top ten. These receptors have no identified antigens. The treatment: roughly 11-day PBMC culture with coronavirus spike peptide pools or control peptides (ViraFEST assay). The sequenced sample consisted of CD4+ T cells from blood, cultured in vitro. The receptors here all came from a human donor who had recovered from COVID-19.

The V gene is TRBV4-1, the J gene TRBJ2-7; 8 bases align to TRBD2. CDR3 length: 14 residues. The J segment lost 7 bases and the V segment lost 3 bases, leaving 8 bases of the junction unmatched. Germline loops: CDR1 MGHRA, CDR2 YSYEKL. The CDR3: CASSHPGLAWEQYF. DNA of the CDR3: TGCGCCAGCAGCCACCCCGGACTAGCTTGGGAGCAGTACTTC.

V is TRBV6-5 and J is TRBJ2-1; TRBD2 agrees at 7 bases. The CDR3 length is 16 residues. Germline V gives CDR1 MNHEY, CDR2 SVGAGI. With 0 bases clipped from V and 4 bases from J, the junction kept 6 bases outside the gene matches. CDR3 bases: TGTGCCAGCAGTTACTCGAGGACTAGAGGGTACAATGAGCAGTTCTTC. Protein sequence: CASSYSRTRGYNEQFF.

V gene TRBV4-3 combines with J gene TRBJ2-7; 11 bases line up with TRBD1. J lost 5 bases, V lost 1 base, and 10 bases had no gene match. The germline gives CDR1 LGHNA, CDR2 YSLEER. This CDR3 is 17 amino acids long. The DNA of the CDR3 is TGCGCCAGCAGCCAAGGGGGATGGGACAGGGGGATCCACGAGCAGTACTTC. Its translation is CASSQGGWDRGIHEQYF.

This clonotype showed up just a few times. This chain links TRBV20-1 with TRBJ2-3, with 8 positions matching TRBD1. Unmatched junction bases numbered 7, after V lost 6 bases and J lost 2 bases. In germline, CDR1 is DFQATT, CDR2 SNEGSKA (reference sequence). The CDR3 spans 14 residues. The CDR3 loop reads CSALTGDHTDTQYF. The CDR3 region has the DNA TGCAGTGCCCTGACAGGGGACCACACAGATACGCAGTATTTT.

This clonotype came up a few times. The chain combines TRBV20-1 with TRBJ2-5; 7 nucleotides match TRBD2. CDR3 size: 14 residues. Trimming removed 6 bases from V and 4 bases from J; junction bases left unmatched: 11. Germline CDR1 is DFQATT and CDR2 is SNEGSKA (reference sequence). CDR3 nucleotides: TGCAGTGCGCCCCGGGGCGGCGGGGGAGAGACCCAGTACTTC. Residues: CSAPRGGGGETQYF.

A few counts support this clonotype. The chain combines TRBV20-1 with TRBJ2-3, with TRBD1 as a possible D gene (5 bases). The CDR3 has 23 amino acids. Trimming removed 1 base from V and 1 base from J, with 36 bases in between. CDR1 and CDR2 (germline): DFQATT, SNEGSKA (reference sequence). CDR3 amino acids: CSARVGQGKKDRPPQVGTDTQYF. The CDR3 DNA reads as TGCAGTGCTAGAGTGGGGCAAGGGAAGAAAGACCGACCGCCCCAAGTCGGCACAGATACGCAGTATTTT.

The V gene is TRBV4-2, the J gene TRBJ2-3; 8 bases align to TRBD2. V lost 6 bases, J lost 4 bases, and 15 bases stayed unmatched. The germline CDR1 and CDR2 sequences are LGHNA and YNFKEQ. CDR3 length: 17 amino acids. CDR3 loop: CASRPRTSGSVADTQYF. The CDR3 nucleotides are TGTGCCAGCAGACCCCGGACGAGCGGGAGTGTAGCAGATACGCAGTATTTT.

The chain uses TRBV5-4 and TRBJ1-6, with no clear D. Trimming stripped 5 bases from V and 7 bases from J, with 13 bases between. The CDR3 totals 14 residues. Germline V CDR1 and CDR2: SGHNT, YYREEE (reference sequence). The CDR3 region has the DNA TGTGCCAGCAGGGGAAACAGTGAGAATTCACCCCTCCACTTT. It translates to CASRGNSENSPLHF.

The chain employs TRBV24-1 and TRBJ1-5; perhaps TRBD1 as D (6 bases). Germline V gene lookup returns CDR1 KGHDR and CDR2 SFDVKD. The CDR3 is 15 amino acids. V shed 9 bases and J shed 1 base, with 15 bases lying between them. The CDR3 coding sequence is TGTGCCACCGAGAGGGGGGGACGGAGCAATCAGCCCCAGCATTTT. It is translated as CATERGGRSNQPQHF.